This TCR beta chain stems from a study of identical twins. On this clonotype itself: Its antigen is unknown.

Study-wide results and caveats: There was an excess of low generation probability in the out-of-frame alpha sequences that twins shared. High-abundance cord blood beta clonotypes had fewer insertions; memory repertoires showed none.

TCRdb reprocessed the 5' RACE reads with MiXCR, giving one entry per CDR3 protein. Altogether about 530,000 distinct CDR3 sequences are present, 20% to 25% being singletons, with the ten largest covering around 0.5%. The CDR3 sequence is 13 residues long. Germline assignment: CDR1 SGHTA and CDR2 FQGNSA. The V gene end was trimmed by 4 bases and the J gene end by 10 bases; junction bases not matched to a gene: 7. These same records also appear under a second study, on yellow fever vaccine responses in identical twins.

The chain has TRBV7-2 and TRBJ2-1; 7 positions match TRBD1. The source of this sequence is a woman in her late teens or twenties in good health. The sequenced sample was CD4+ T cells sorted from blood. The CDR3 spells CASSSRGGLEQFF. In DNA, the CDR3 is TGTGCCAGCAGCTCCCGAGGGGGCCTAGAGCAGTTCTTC.